This passage covers 4 T cell receptor beta chains from one sample sequenced in a study of blood T cell repertoires in COVID-19. Here immunoSEQ multiplex PCR was the method, and the copy in TCRdb shows in-frame clones only, minus some. The sample records a few hundred thousand clones, around 84% being singletons. Sequenced sample: PBMCs or T cells enriched from blood (not recorded which). Every receptor here comes from a woman between 40 and 55 years old who had recovered from COVID-19.

This clone was observed once. The CDR3 sequence is CASSLRGGPQDTQYF. Written as DNA, the CDR3 is TGTGCCAGCAGCCTCCGCGGAGGGCCTCAAGATACGCAGTATTTT. The chain is built from TRBV5-4 and TRBJ2-3, with D perhaps TRBD2 (6 bases). V shed 4 bases and J shed 5 bases, with 17 bases lying between them. The CDR3 contains 15 residues. Germline assignment: CDR1 SGHNT and CDR2 YYREEE (reference sequence).

V usage is TRBV7-9 and J usage is TRBJ2-7; 11 nucleotides agree with TRBD1. Germline CDR1 reads SEHNR; CDR2 reads FQNEAQ (reference sequence). Trimming at V came to 2 bases and at J to 2 bases, leaving 2 bases not matched to a gene. CDR3 size: 15 residues. The CDR3 here is CASSLLGQGAYEQYF. In DNA, the CDR3 is TGTGCCAGCAGCTTATTGGGACAGGGGGCCTACGAGCAGTACTTC.

The rearrangement links TRBV7-8 to TRBJ1-4, with 8 positions matching TRBD1. The CDR3 sequence is 18 residues long. V lost 2 bases, J lost 0 bases, and 8 bases stayed unmatched. Germline assignment: CDR1 SGHVS and CDR2 FQNEAQ. This CDR3 is CASSLYGAGGPTNEKLFF. The CDR3 DNA sequence: TGTGCCAGCAGCTTATATGGCGCAGGGGGCCCAACTAATGAAAAACTGTTTTTT. Together with reference TRBV7-8 and TRBJ1-4, the CDR3 gives the full variable domain: GAGVSQSPRYKVAKRGQDVALRCDPISGHVSLFWYQQALGQGPEFLTYFQNEAQLDKSGLPSDRFFAERPEGSVSTLKIQRTQQEDSAVYLCASSLYGAGGPTNEKLFFGSGTQLSVL.

In its sample, this clone was seen a few times. The chain has TRBV9 and TRBJ1-2; 9 nucleotides agree with TRBD1. Trimming at V came to 4 bases and at J to 0 bases, leaving 10 bases not matched to a gene. Germline V gives CDR1 SGDLS, CDR2 YYNGEE. The length of the CDR3 is 17 residues. The CDR3 coding sequence is TGTGCCAGCAGCCCCGATGGACAGGGGCTAACTAACTATGGCTACACCTTC. This encodes CASSPDGQGLTNYGYTF.